This TCR beta chain emerged from a study of blood T cell repertoires in COVID-19. As handled by the study authors: Reference gene primers were amplified, and this amplification served to estimate nucleated cell counts. The assay was immunoSEQ multiplex PCR, and TCRdb's table has in-frame clones only and misses some. The DNA was the basis for D and trimming; V, J and clone size are from that table. Counted here are roughly 150,000 clones, 60% to 80% occurring once; the ten biggest clones make up approximately 8%. Germline lookup yields CDR1 SGHVS and CDR2 FNYEAQ. V dropped 1 base and J dropped 3; count of bases not matched to a gene: 6. The CDR3 covers 16 residues.

The TCR comes from a man aged 45-65 years with active or convalescent COVID-19. This chain connects TRBV7-6 to TRBJ2-7, with TRBD1 identical over 10 bases. The source material was peripheral blood. For the CDR3, the DNA is TGTGCCAGCAGCTTAGGAGTTGGGACAGGGGACTACGAGCAGTACTTC. This gives the protein CASSLGVGTGDYEQYF.